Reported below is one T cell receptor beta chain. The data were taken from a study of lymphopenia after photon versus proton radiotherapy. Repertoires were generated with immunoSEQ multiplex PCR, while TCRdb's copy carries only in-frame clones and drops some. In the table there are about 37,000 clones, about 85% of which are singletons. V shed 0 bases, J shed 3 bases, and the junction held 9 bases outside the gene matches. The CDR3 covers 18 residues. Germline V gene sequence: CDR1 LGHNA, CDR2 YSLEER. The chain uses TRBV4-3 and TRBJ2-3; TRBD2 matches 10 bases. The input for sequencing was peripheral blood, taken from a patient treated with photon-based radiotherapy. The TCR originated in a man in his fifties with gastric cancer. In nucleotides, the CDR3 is TGCGCCAGCAGCCAAGATTTGGTAGCGGGAGGTGCAACAGATACGCAGTATTTT. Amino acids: CASSQDLVAGGATDTQYF.